These T cell receptor beta chains were read from a single sample in a study of metastatic and nonmetastatic thyroid tumors. TCRdb re-processed the PCR reads through MiXCR. Here the sample spans roughly 83,000 clones, 15% being singletons. Specimen: blood. These receptors were obtained from a female donor with papillary thyroid cancer or a benign thyroid nodule (not recorded which). Some clones in this sample may be carry-over from other donors' samples. CDR3s include the opening cysteine and the closing phenylalanine or tryptophan. D genes are given only for firm matches. Not all rows give a size; the values are once, few, many and, for expanded clones, a class.

>many|.|TRBV3-1|TRBJ2-1
CASSSPKYSYNEQFF
TGTGCCAGCAGCTCCCCCAAGTACTCCTACAATGAGCAGTTCTTC
>many|.|TRBV10-3|TRBJ2-2
CAISASAGANTGELFF
TGTGCCATCAGTGCCTCCGCGGGGGCCAACACCGGGGAGCTGTTTTTT
>many|.|TRBV3-1|TRBJ1-3
CASSQGQVLSGNTIYF
TGTGCCAGCAGCCAAGGGCAGGTACTCTCTGGAAACACCATATATTTT
>many|.|TRBV6-1|TRBJ1-1
CASSRTGIDTEAFF
TGTGCCAGCAGTAGAACAGGGATCGACACCGAAGCTTTCTTT
>.|.|TRBV29-1|TRBJ2-7
CSVRLRPGLSEQYF
TGCAGCGTCCGTCTTCGACCGGGCCTATCCGAGCAGTACTTC
>many|.|TRBV3-1|TRBJ2-2
CASSQGLGELFF
TGTGCCAGCAGCCAAGGGCTCGGGGAGCTGTTTTTT
>many|.|TRBV29-1|TRBJ2-1
CSVRQSSSYNEQFF
TGCAGCGTCCGACAGTCGAGCTCCTACAATGAGCAGTTCTTC
>many|.|TRBV7-3|TRBJ2-1
CASSTPGGEQFF
TGTGCCAGCAGCACCCCCGGGGGAGAGCAGTTCTTC
>many|TRBD2|TRBV12-3/TRBV12-4|TRBJ2-2
CASSWGLAGVGGELFF
TGTGCCAGCAGTTGGGGACTAGCGGGGGTCGGCGGGGAGCTGTTTTTT
>many|.|TRBV6-1|TRBJ2-5
CASSPDSRKGTQYF
TGTGCCAGCAGCCCTGACAGCCGAAAAGGGACCCAGTACTTC
>.|.|TRBV12-3/TRBV12-4|TRBJ2-7
CASSLSGLSYEQYF
TGTGCCAGCAGTTTGAGCGGGCTTTCCTACGAGCAGTACTTC
>many|.|TRBV19|TRBJ1-6
CASSIGQRSSPLHF
TGTGCCAGTAGTATTGGACAGCGCTCTTCACCCCTCCACTTT